This TCR beta chain was observed in a study of T cells in Graves' hyperthyroidism and ophthalmopathy (dated by TCRdb to between 2018 and 2021). Study-level background: Peripheral blood samples were taken at the time of initial diagnosis, prior to any treatment. In addition, the study compared T-cell repertoires in thyroid tissue and in blood from several Graves' hyperthyroidism patients. To identify distinguishing TCR V-J signatures, a discovery cohort of about 95 patients was used, comprising 43 with Graves' ophthalmopathy and roughly 60 with stable Graves' hyperthyroidism. Following sampling, methimazole starting at 30 mg daily was given to hyperthyroidism patients, and high-dose intravenous methylprednisolone was given to ophthalmopathy patients. TCR Vbeta CDR3 sequencing of 120 to 150 peripheral blood samples (roughly 43 ophthalmopathy, 75 to 80 hyperthyroidism and approximately 17 progressor patients) is reported in the paper. The 75 to 100 discovery patients were divided at random into training and test sets in a 7:3 ratio. Whether ophthalmopathy could be predicted prospectively was tested in an independent validation cohort made up of under 20 hyperthyroidism patients plus 17 patients who later progressed to ophthalmopathy.

What the research found in general, with its limitations: No statistical method was used to set the sample size in advance, and investigators knew the group allocation. A model built on a 13 V-J signature distinguished ophthalmopathy from stable hyperthyroidism, reaching 87.88% sensitivity and about 81% specificity in cross-validation and 80%/75% in testing. Blood samples also contained most of the expanded thyroid clonotypes (frequency above 0.001), which suggests that blood repertoires may reflect thyroid immune responses. In validation, progression to ophthalmopathy was predicted by the model with nearly 71% sensitivity and roughly 76% specificity, a median of roughly 6.4 months before onset.

Many counts were recorded for this clonotype. It has no known antigen specificity. No base quality values were provided; no much bigger clone lies one nucleotide off. Ophthalmopathy patients had moderately to severely active disease, Clinical Activity Score of at least 3, NOSPECS grade of at least 4, and duration under 3 months. Any patient with an uncontrolled infection, another autoimmune disease, pregnancy or lactation was excluded. Diagnoses were established on the basis of clinical symptoms, serum thyroxine and TRAb, thyroid ultrasound, and orbital computed tomography. PBMCs were isolated from approximately 10 ml of fresh peripheral blood by Ficoll-Paque density gradient centrifugation. Total RNA was extracted with Trizol reagent, and quality was checked on an Agilent 2100 Bioanalyzer. CDR1 and CDR2, per the germline V gene, are SGHDN and FVKESK. Trimming at the junction amounts to 0 bases on V and 3 bases on J, and the germline ends lie 15 bases apart. The CDR3, from cysteine to phenylalanine, totals 16 residues. Just the 48-base CDR3 DNA is kept, in frame starting at base 1.

Amplification of TCR beta CDR3 regions was carried out from RNA transcripts. A first-round RT-PCR of the TCR CDR3 used the HTBI primer set with the Qiagen OneStep RT-PCR kit. Libraries were constructed in a second round of multiplex PCR, after which size selection and purification were performed. Paired-end sequencing of the libraries was performed with 100 bp reads on an Illumina HiSeq2000. The authors processed their data as follows. Raw data were processed with SOAPnuke, discarding reads with adapters, uncalled bases, mean Phred below 15, or no exact constant-primer or identifier match. COPE v1.2.5 was used to merge the high-quality paired reads, and each unique nucleotide sequence was defined as a clonotype. MiTCR v1.1 was used to align the clonotypes against IMGT TRBV, TRBD and TRBJ reference segments. The analysis was restricted to V-J combinations with a frequency above 0.0001, which together covered approximately 99% of the repertoires. A TCS score was defined as the ratio between F50 (clonal expansion) and ExV (chaos), using BLOSUM62-based TCRdist between CDR3 peptides within each V-J. Welch's t-statistics and random forest reduced roughly 500 V-J features to roughly 13, which were used in a naive Bayes classifier (R e1071). Thyroid-blood repertoire similarity was quantified with the Morisita-Horn index. TCRdb reprocessed the public reads (quality trimming at Q25 with fastp, clone calling with MiXCR) and kept in-frame beta chains. Duplicate CDR3 protein sequences are folded into a single record with the most common DNA and genes. For this entry, the V and J calls and clone size follow TCRdb and not the study's own pipeline. Here the sample has about 610,000 distinct CDR3 sequences; under 15% occur a single time. The ten largest clones take up 3.5% to 4.5% of the sample.

The material sequenced was blood. The rearranged chain carries TRBV14 and TRBJ2-7; the D segment cannot be called with confidence. The sequence came from a woman aged 40-49 years with Graves' ophthalmopathy. The sequenced DNA: TGTGCCAGCAGCCAAGATCGGAGTGAAACGTACTACGAGCAGTACTTC. Its protein is CASSQDRSETYYEQYF.